The 10 T cell receptor beta chains presented below share a single source sample, sequenced in a study of blood T cells in healthy people across ages. A J-beta primer mix and a sample-barcoded 5' primer were used in a second PCR of about 7 to 12 cycles. One entry per CDR3 protein results from TCRdb running MiXCR on the 5' RACE reads. This sample has 1.5 million to 2 million distinct CDR3 sequences, with about 49% found just once. The sample consisted of blood. All receptors come from a woman between 35 and 50 years old in good health.

This clonotype was recorded a few times. The chain recombines TRBV9 with TRBJ2-1; 7 bases are shared with TRBD2. Germline loops: CDR1 SGDLS, CDR2 YYNGEE. V lost 0 bases, J lost 2 bases, and 8 bases stayed unmatched. This CDR3 is built from 17 residues. This chain's CDR3 is CASSVALAGDAYNEQFF. CDR3 bases: TGTGCCAGCAGCGTAGCCCTTGCGGGGGACGCCTACAATGAGCAGTTCTTC.

The genes are TRBV6-1 and TRBJ1-4, with D possibly matching TRBD1 (5 bases). V was shortened by 2 bases and J by 4 bases, with 14 bases between the two germline ends. Germline-derived CDR1 and CDR2 are MNHNS and SASEGT. This CDR3 is 16 amino acids long. In DNA, the CDR3 is TGTGCCAGCAGTGAACCCTCGGCAGGGAGTAATGAAAAACTGTTTTTT. It is translated as CASSEPSAGSNEKLFF.

This rearrangement joins TRBV3-1 to TRBJ1-5, with D hard to call. Germline V gene sequence: CDR1 LGHDT, CDR2 YNNKEL (reference sequence). The CDR3 is 14 residues long. Trimming pared 0 bases from V and 7 bases from J, leaving 10 bases between. CDR3 sequence reads: CASSQDRGHQPQHF. CDR3 nucleotides: TGTGCCAGCAGCCAAGACCGGGGTCACCAGCCCCAGCATTTT.

At least ten counts were recorded for this clonotype. The chain has TRBV27 and TRBJ2-5; 7 bases map to TRBD1. The J segment lost 3 bases and the V segment lost 5 bases, leaving 0 bases of the junction unmatched. Germline CDR1 reads MNHEY; CDR2 reads SMNVEV (reference sequence). The length of the CDR3 is 12 residues. The CDR3 DNA follows: TGTGCCAGCAGTGGGACAGAAGAGACCCAGTACTTC. This encodes CASSGTEETQYF.

Worth noting for this clonotype: The junction departs from germline at one end; a sequencing error may be responsible. The rearrangement uses TRBV9 and TRBJ2-6; a possible D gene is TRBD1 (5 bases). Germline V gene sequence: CDR1 SGDLS, CDR2 YYNGEE. This CDR3 has 14 amino acids. CDR3 loop: CASSPMSGANALTF. In DNA, the CDR3 is TGTGCCAGCAGCCCGATGTCTGGGGCCAACGCCCTGACTTTC.

The V gene is TRBV6-5, the J gene TRBJ2-3, with unresolved D. The CDR3 contains 17 residues. With 0 bases removed from V and 0 bases from J, the gap between germline ends came to 13 bases. Per germline, CDR1 MNHEY and CDR2 SVGAGI. CDR3 amino acids: CASSYSKWQRSTDTQYF. CDR3 bases: TGTGCCAGCAGTTACTCGAAGTGGCAGAGGAGCACAGATACGCAGTATTTT.

This clonotype has just a few counts. The chain couples TRBV4-3 to TRBJ2-1; tentatively, D is TRBD1 (6 bases). The CDR3 covers 17 residues. Germline CDR1 LGHNA, CDR2 YSLEER. V lost 0 bases, J lost 10 bases, and 22 bases lay in between. The CDR3 DNA follows: TGCGCCAGCAGCCAAGACTCAAGCTCCCCAGGGGTAGGGGAGCAGTTCTTC. Translation gives CASSQDSSSPGVGEQFF.

The chain has TRBV6-2 or TRBV6-3 and TRBJ1-6; D is unresolved. Germline CDR1 reads MNHEY; CDR2 reads SVGEGT. The V end lost 1 base, the J end lost 0 bases, and 7 bases lay between the germline ends. This CDR3 contains 16 residues. CDR3 coding DNA: TGTGCCAGCAGTTACTACGGTAGCTCCTATAATTCACCCCTCCACTTT. It codes for CASSYYGSSYNSPLHF.

This clonotype came up a few times. The chain uses TRBV7-9 and TRBJ2-5; weak D call: TRBD2 (5 bases). Trimming took off 7 bases at V and 5 bases at J, with 20 bases between the two ends. The CDR3 sequence is 15 residues long. CDR1 and CDR2 (germline): SEHNR, FQNEAQ (reference sequence). CDR3 DNA: TGTGCCAGCACCCTTACGGGCAGACTACCGGAGACCCAGTACTTC. Translated: CASTLTGRLPETQYF.

The chain employs TRBV5-1 and TRBJ2-6, with TRBD2 as a possible D gene (5 bases). V gave up 0 bases and J gave up 2 bases, with 15 bases separating them. This CDR3 has 18 amino acids. CDR1 SGHRS and CDR2 YFSETQ come from the germline V gene. CDR3 coding DNA: TGCGCCAGCAGCTTGGACGCCCCGGGGAGCACTGGGGCCAACGTCCTGACTTTC. This translates into CASSLDAPGSTGANVLTF.